Sequencing of this T cell receptor (beta chain) was carried out in a study of T cells in Graves' hyperthyroidism and ophthalmopathy. CDR1 KGHSH and CDR2 LQKENI come from the germline V gene. The CDR3 loop spans 14 amino acids. With 4 bases clipped from V and 4 bases from J, the junction kept 4 bases outside the gene matches. Regarding the study as a whole: Peripheral blood also featured most of the thyroid clonotypes expanded above 0.001.

TCR beta CDR3 sequences were amplified from RNA transcripts. Primed by the HTBI set, a first-round RT-PCR was run on the TCR CDR3. TCRdb used MiXCR to reprocess the multiplex PCR reads, holding one entry per CDR3 protein. The profile shows approximately 490,000 distinct CDR3 sequences, 20% to 25% of them singletons. Worth noting for this clonotype: What it binds is not known.

The rearrangement uses TRBV18 and TRBJ1-2; 9 nucleotides agree with TRBD1. The material sequenced was blood. The sequence derives from a woman between 70 and 85 years old with Graves' ophthalmopathy. The CDR3 coding sequence is TGTGCCAGCTCACATGGACAGGGGTCCTATGGCTACACCTTC. As protein: CASSHGQGSYGYTF. The full variable domain, its missing parts supplied by reference TRBV18 and TRBJ1-2, is NAGVMQNPRHLVRRRGQEARLRCSPMKGHSHVYWYRQLPEEGLKFMVYLQKENIIDESGMPKERFSAEFPKEGPSILRIQQVVRGDSAAYFCASSHGQGSYGYTFGSGTRLTVV.